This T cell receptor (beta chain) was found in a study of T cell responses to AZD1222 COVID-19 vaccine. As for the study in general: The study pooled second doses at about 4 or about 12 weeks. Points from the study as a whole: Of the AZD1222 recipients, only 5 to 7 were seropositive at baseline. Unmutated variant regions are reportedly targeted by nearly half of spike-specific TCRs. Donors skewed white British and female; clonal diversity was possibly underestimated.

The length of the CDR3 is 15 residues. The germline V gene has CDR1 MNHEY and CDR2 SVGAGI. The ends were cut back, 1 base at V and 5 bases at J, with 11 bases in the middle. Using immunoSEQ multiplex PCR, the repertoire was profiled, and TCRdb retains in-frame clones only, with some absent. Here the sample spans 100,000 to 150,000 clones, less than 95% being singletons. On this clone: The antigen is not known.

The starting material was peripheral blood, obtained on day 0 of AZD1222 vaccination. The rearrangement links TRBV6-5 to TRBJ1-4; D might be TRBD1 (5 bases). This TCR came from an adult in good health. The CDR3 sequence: CASSYFGGVNEKLFF. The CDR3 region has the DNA TGTGCCAGCAGTTACTTTGGGGGGGTAAATGAAAAACTGTTTTTT.